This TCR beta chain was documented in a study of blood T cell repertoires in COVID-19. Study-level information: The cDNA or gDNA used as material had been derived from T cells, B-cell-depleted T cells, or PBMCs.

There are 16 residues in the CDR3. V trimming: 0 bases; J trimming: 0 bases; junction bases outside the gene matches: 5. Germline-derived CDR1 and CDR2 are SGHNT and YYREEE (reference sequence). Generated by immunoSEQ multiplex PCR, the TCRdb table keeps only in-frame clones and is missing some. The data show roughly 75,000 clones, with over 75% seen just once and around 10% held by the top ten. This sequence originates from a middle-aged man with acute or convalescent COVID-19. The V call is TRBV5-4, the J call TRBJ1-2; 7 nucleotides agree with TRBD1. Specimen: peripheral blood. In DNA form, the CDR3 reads TGTGCCAGCAGCTTGGTAGGGGGCCCCACTAACTATGGCTACACCTTC. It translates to CASSLVGGPTNYGYTF.